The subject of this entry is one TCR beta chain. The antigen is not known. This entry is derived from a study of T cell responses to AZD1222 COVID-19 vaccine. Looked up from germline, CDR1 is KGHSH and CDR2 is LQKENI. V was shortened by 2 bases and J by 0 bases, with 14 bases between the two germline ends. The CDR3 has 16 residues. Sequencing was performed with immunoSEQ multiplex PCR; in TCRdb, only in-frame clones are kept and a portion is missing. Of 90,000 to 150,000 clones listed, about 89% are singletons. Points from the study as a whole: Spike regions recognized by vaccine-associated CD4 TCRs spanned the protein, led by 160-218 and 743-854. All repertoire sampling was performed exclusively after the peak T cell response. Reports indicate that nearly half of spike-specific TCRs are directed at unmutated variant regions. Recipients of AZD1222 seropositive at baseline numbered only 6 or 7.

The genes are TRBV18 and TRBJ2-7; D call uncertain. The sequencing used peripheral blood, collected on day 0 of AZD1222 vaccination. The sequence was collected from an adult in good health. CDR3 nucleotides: TGTGCCAGCTCACCATTTCCGACAAGCAGCTCCTACGAGCAGTACTTC. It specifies CASSPFPTSSSYEQYF.